A selection of T cell receptor beta chains follows, all from one sample in a study of control samples from healthy donors and cancer patients. Using immunoSEQ multiplex PCR, the repertoire was profiled, and TCRdb retains in-frame clones only, with some absent. The sample holds approximately 140,000 clones, around 90% seen once. The sample was blood. The receptors originated from a man aged 25 to 45 in good health. Both conserved end residues are part of each CDR3. D genes are given only for firm matches. A clone size is listed for some rows: how often the clone was seen (once, few, many), or a class if it is expanded.

j_gene	v_gene	d_gene	abundance	CDR3nt	CDR3aa
TRBJ1-2	TRBV6-5	.	few	TGTGCCAGCAGAGGGGTTGCTAACTATGGCTACACCTTC	CASRGVANYGYTF
TRBJ1-2	TRBV28	.	.	TGTGCCAGCAGTTTTTTTTCGGGACGGACGGCTGCTAACTATGGCTACACCTTC	CASSFFSGRTAANYGYTF
TRBJ2-7	TRBV28	.	.	TGTGCCACCAGAGGAAGGGACGGCTCCTACGAGCAGTACTTC	CATRGRDGSYEQYF
TRBJ1-2	TRBV28	TRBD1	.	TGTGCCAGCAGTATCCCGACAGGGGTCACGGATGGCTACACCTTC	CASSIPTGVTDGYTF
TRBJ2-7	TRBV21-1	.	.	TGTGCCAGTCAATCCGGGACAGGTCCCGGCGAGCAGTACTTC	CASQSGTGPGEQYF
TRBJ2-7	TRBV4-1	TRBD2	.	TGCGCCAGCAGCCAAGAATTGTACAGACTAGCGGGGAACTCCTACGAGCAGTACTTC	CASSQELYRLAGNSYEQYF
TRBJ2-2	TRBV2	TRBD1	few	TGTGCCAGCAGACCAACAGGGGTCGGGGAGCTGTTTTTT	CASRPTGVGELFF
TRBJ2-1	TRBV7-6	.	.	TGTGCCAGCAGCTCATCCGACGGAGTGAACAATGAGCAGTTCTTC	CASSSSDGVNNEQFF
TRBJ2-1	TRBV3-1/TRBV3-2	.	.	TGTGCCAGCAGCCAAGTCGTGGACAATGAGCAGTTCTTC	CASSQVVDNEQFF
TRBJ2-1	TRBV2	TRBD2	.	TGTGCCAGCAGTGTCAATAGCGGGAACAATGAGCAGTTCTTC	CASSVNSGNNEQFF
TRBJ1-3	TRBV19	.	.	TGTGCCAGTAGTATACGGTTAGGGGGTCAGTTCTCTGGAAACACCATATATTTT	CASSIRLGGQFSGNTIYF
TRBJ2-7	TRBV7-9	TRBD1	.	TGTGCCAGCAGCTTAGTGGGCAGCGGGGACAGGGGGCATTACGAGCAGTACTTC	CASSLVGSGDRGHYEQYF
TRBJ2-1	TRBV6-2/TRBV6-3	.	.	TGTGCCAGCAGTTTGTCACACAATGAGCAGTTCTTC	CASSLSHNEQFF
TRBJ1-2	TRBV18	.	.	TGTGCCAGCTCACCAAGAGGGGGTGGCTACACCTTC	CASSPRGGGYTF
TRBJ2-5	TRBV30	TRBD1	.	TGTGCCTGGAGTCAACAGGGGGGGACCCAGTACTTC	CAWSQQGGTQYF
TRBJ2-2	TRBV6-1	.	.	TGTGCCAGCAGTGCTCGGGTAGGGGAGAACACCGGGGAGCTGTTTTTT	CASSARVGENTGELFF
TRBJ2-2	TRBV7-9	.	.	TGTGCCAGCAGCCTCCTACAGGGAAGGGCCGGGGAGCTGTTTTTT	CASSLLQGRAGELFF
TRBJ2-5	TRBV7-8	.	.	TGTGCCAGCAGCCCCCGGGAAGGGGTAGAGACCCAGTACTTC	CASSPREGVETQYF
TRBJ2-1	TRBV29-1	TRBD1	.	TGCAGCGTTGGCCACGGGACAGGTCGTAACAATGAGCAGTTCTTC	CSVGHGTGRNNEQFF
TRBJ2-2	TRBV7-8	TRBD2	.	TGTGCCAGCAGCACCCCTGGACTAGCGGGAGTCACCGGGGAGCTGTTTTTT	CASSTPGLAGVTGELFF
TRBJ1-2	TRBV19	.	.	TGTGCCAGTAGTATAAGTCAGTCCATGAGGTATGGCTACACCTTC	CASSISQSMRYGYTF
TRBJ1-1	TRBV18	.	few	TGTGCCAGCTCCCAAAGGGGATACGGCACTGAAGCTTTCTTT	CASSQRGYGTEAFF
TRBJ2-5	TRBV6-6	.	.	TGTGCCAGCAGCGACCAGGGGCTACCCTCGGAGACCCAGTACTTC	CASSDQGLPSETQYF
TRBJ1-2	TRBV10-2	.	.	TGCGCCAGCAGTCCTATCCCGGGCGGGGATAACTATGGCTACACCTTC	CASSPIPGGDNYGYTF
TRBJ1-6	TRBV30	.	.	TGTGCCTGGAGCGTTGAGGTAGGGGGAGTGCATAATTCACCCCTCCACTTT	CAWSVEVGGVHNSPLHF
TRBJ1-2	TRBV5-8	.	.	TGTGCCAGCAGCTTGGTAAAGGGGAGCTATGGCTACACCTTC	CASSLVKGSYGYTF
TRBJ2-7	TRBV6-5	TRBD1	.	TGTGCCAGCAAGGGGACAGCCTACGAGCAGTACTTC	CASKGTAYEQYF
TRBJ2-2	TRBV5-1	.	.	TGCGCCAGCAGATCGGCCGGGCGGTCGAACACCGGGGAGCTGTTTTTT	CASRSAGRSNTGELFF